This T cell receptor beta chain was found in a study of cytomegalovirus exposure and HLA in healthy donors. The V gene's germline CDR1 is SGDLS and CDR2 YYNGEE. The CDR3 loop spans 16 amino acids. The trim removed 4 bases at V and 4 bases at J, leaving 6 bases unmatched. Concerning this clone: Its specificity is unknown.

Study-wide results and caveats: The dataset shows that most TCR sequences were rare, while some public TCRs occurred in many donors.

13 Jbeta primers and 60 Vbeta primers were used for the PCR. Sequencing was performed with immunoSEQ multiplex PCR; in TCRdb, only in-frame clones are kept and a portion is missing. There are tens of thousands of clones in the sample, with 1% to 1.5% held by the top ten. This clonotype was obtained from a man younger than 40 in good health and CMV-seronegative. The chain combines TRBV9 with TRBJ2-5; 14 positions match TRBD2. Sequencing was done on a sample of PBMCs. CDR3 sequence: CASSPPGLAGAETQYF. The CDR3 coding sequence is TGTGCCAGCAGCCCCCCGGGACTAGCGGGAGCAGAGACCCAGTACTTC.